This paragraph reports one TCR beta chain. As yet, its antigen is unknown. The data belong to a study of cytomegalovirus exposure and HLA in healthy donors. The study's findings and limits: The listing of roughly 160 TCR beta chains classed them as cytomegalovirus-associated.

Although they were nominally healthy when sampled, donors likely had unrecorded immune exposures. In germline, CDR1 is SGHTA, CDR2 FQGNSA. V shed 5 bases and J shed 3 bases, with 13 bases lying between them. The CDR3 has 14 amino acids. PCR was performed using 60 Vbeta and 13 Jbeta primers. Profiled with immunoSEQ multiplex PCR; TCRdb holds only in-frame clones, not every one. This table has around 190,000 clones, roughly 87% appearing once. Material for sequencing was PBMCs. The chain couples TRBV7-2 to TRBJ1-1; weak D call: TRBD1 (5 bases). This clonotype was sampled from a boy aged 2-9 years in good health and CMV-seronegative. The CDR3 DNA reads TGTGCCAGCAGCCGGGACTCAGTGGACACTGAAGCTTTCTTT. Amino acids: CASSRDSVDTEAFF.